This TCR beta chain was identified in a study of T-cell reconstitution after alpha-beta-depleted transplantation in children. Study results and caveats: A year had passed since transplant, and T-cell counts and diversity by then came mostly from newly produced T cells. Two months or so post-transplant, alpha-beta T cells reportedly derived from several hundred expanded graft clones. It was surviving recipient T cells and thymic progenitors that gave some patients high TCRbeta diversity at day 60.

This clonotype was seen repeatedly, ten times or more. The target antigen is unknown. The V gene's germline CDR1 is SGHTA and CDR2 FQGNSA. CDR3 length equals 14 residues. V was shortened by 1 base and J by 0 bases, with 7 bases between the two germline ends. Molecular barcoding with unique molecular identifiers was used for the TCRbeta library. TCRdb reprocessed the PCR reads via MiXCR and lists one record per CDR3 protein. The sample shows 200,000 or so distinct CDR3 sequences, around 7.7% of them seen only once. The specimen comprised PBMCs, mostly from graft donor cells, sampled 360 days after TCRalphabeta/CD19-depleted stem cell transplant. The chain joins TRBV7-2 to TRBJ2-7, with D unresolved. This receptor was taken from a male patient between 2 and 10 years old who had a stem cell transplant for acute myeloid leukemia, so the T cells may come from the graft donor. The CDR3 loop reads CASSLDPVSYEQYF. The CDR3 region has the DNA TGTGCCAGCAGCTTAGATCCAGTCTCCTACGAGCAGTACTTC.